Listed here are 19 T cell receptor beta chains from one sample, sequenced in a study of OX40 agonist ivuxolimab in advanced cancers. Libraries were built with the immunoSEQ multiplex PCR assay. As stored in TCRdb, this immuneACCESS dataset retains in-frame rearrangements with V and J assigned. A fraction of the clones does not appear; measured against another copy, unresolved V genes explain less than half of the discrepancy, and the remainder lacks a known reason. Present in this sample are 37,000 or so clones, more than 85% of which were seen just once. The ten largest clones add up to roughly 2.3% of the sample. The source material was CD4+ or CD8+ T cells sorted from blood, sampled in a trial of the OX40 agonist ivuxolimab. The receptor set was obtained from an adult with an advanced solid tumor such as melanoma, head and neck, liver or kidney cancer.

The chain uses TRBV7-9 and TRBJ2-3; 7 nucleotides align to TRBD1. V trimming: 5 bases; J trimming: 2 bases; junction bases outside the gene matches: 7. The length of the CDR3 is 15 residues. Germline CDR1 is SEHNR and CDR2 is FQNEAQ (reference sequence). The CDR3 region has the DNA TGTGCCAGCAGCCTCAGGACAGGCGCCACAGATACGCAGTATTTT. As protein: CASSLRTGATDTQYF. Based on the CDR3 plus reference TRBV7-9 and TRBJ2-3, the full variable domain is DTGVSQNPRHKITKRGQNVTFRCDPISEHNRLYWYRQTLGQGPEFLTYFQNEAQLEKSRLLSDRFSAERPKGSFSTLEIQRTEQGDSAMYLCASSLRTGATDTQYFGPGTRLTVL.

This clone showed up just a few times. This chain links TRBV7-9 with TRBJ1-2, with 7 bases aligning to TRBD1. The J segment lost 2 bases and the V segment lost 4 bases, leaving 4 bases of the junction unmatched. Germline V gene sequence: CDR1 SEHNR, CDR2 FQNEAQ (reference sequence). The CDR3 consists of 14 residues. CDR3 protein: CASSWTGINYGYTF. In DNA form, the CDR3 reads TGTGCCAGCAGCTGGACAGGTATCAACTATGGCTACACCTTC. Supplemented by reference TRBV7-9 and TRBJ1-2, the full variable domain reads DTGVSQNPRHKITKRGQNVTFRCDPISEHNRLYWYRQTLGQGPEFLTYFQNEAQLEKSRLLSDRFSAERPKGSFSTLEIQRTEQGDSAMYLCASSWTGINYGYTFGSGTRLTVV.

The rearrangement links TRBV7-3 to TRBJ2-3; no clear D gene. In germline, CDR1 is SGHTA, CDR2 FQGTGA. Trimming cost V 2 bases and J 0 bases, with 3 bases left between them. There are 13 residues in the CDR3. The chain's CDR3 is CASSLASTDTQYF. The CDR3 DNA reads as TGTGCCAGCAGCTTAGCTAGCACAGATACGCAGTATTTT.

V gene TRBV7-3 combines with J gene TRBJ2-3; D unclear. Germline values: CDR1 SGHTA, CDR2 FQGTGA. V shed 3 bases and J shed 5 bases, with 9 bases lying between them. This CDR3 is 13 amino acids long. CDR3 protein: CASSFKGIDTQYF. The CDR3 region has the DNA TGTGCCAGCAGCTTCAAGGGCATAGATACGCAGTATTTT.

V is TRBV5-4 and J is TRBJ1-1; D gene unclear. V was clipped by 0 bases and J by 3 bases, with 6 bases between them. Germline V gives CDR1 SGHNT, CDR2 YYREEE (reference sequence). The CDR3 loop spans 13 amino acids. The CDR3 protein is CASSLVEDTEAFF. The CDR3 region has the DNA TGTGCCAGCAGCTTGGTTGAGGACACTGAAGCTTTCTTT.

The chain has TRBV5-1 and TRBJ1-6, with 7 positions matching TRBD1. This CDR3 has 15 amino acids. Germline V gene data show CDR1 as SGHRS and CDR2 as YFSETQ. V trimming: 4 bases; J trimming: 3 bases; junction bases outside the gene matches: 4. CDR3 sequence: CASSGQEGYNSPLHF. The DNA of the CDR3 is TGCGCCAGCAGCGGACAGGAGGGCTATAATTCACCCCTCCACTTT.

V usage is TRBV15 and J usage is TRBJ1-2; D gene uncertain. This CDR3 region has 16 residues. Per the germline V gene, CDR1 is LNHNV and CDR2 is YYDKDF (reference sequence). V was pared by 1 base and J by 2 bases, with 14 bases between. CDR3 in DNA: TGTGCCACCAGCAGAGGGGCACTTTCGGGAAACTATGGCTACACCTTC. Residues: CATSRGALSGNYGYTF.

This chain connects TRBV7-3 to TRBJ2-1; possible D gene TRBD2, 7 bases. Germline V gene data show CDR1 as SGHTA and CDR2 as FQGTGA. Trimming left V 3 bases short and J 6 bases short, with 15 bases between. The CDR3 contains 15 residues. CDR3 in amino acids: CASSLVGGPTNEQFF. The CDR3, as DNA: TGTGCCAGCAGCTTGGTCGGGGGGCCCACCAATGAGCAGTTCTTC. The entire variable domain, with the rest obtained from reference TRBV7-3 and TRBJ2-1, is as follows: GAGVSQTPSNKVTEKGKYVELRCDPISGHTALYWYRQSLGQGPEFLIYFQGTGAADDSGLPNDRFFAVRPEGSVSTLKIQRTERGDSAVYLCASSLVGGPTNEQFFGPGTRLTVL.

The chain links TRBV6-6 to TRBJ1-5, with D possibly TRBD1 on 6 matching bases. CDR1 and CDR2 from the germline V gene are MNHNY and SVGAGI (reference sequence). V was cut by 7 bases and J by 6 bases, with 13 bases left in between. There are 13 residues in the CDR3. In nucleotides, the CDR3 is TGTGCCAGCACCGACAGGCCTGGTCAGCCCCAGCATTTT. This translates into CASTDRPGQPQHF.

This rearrangement joins TRBV6-5 to TRBJ2-5, with 8 nucleotides matching TRBD1. The CDR3 totals 13 residues. The ends lost 6 bases at V and 5 bases at J; junction bases unmatched: 5. CDR1 and CDR2 (germline): MNHEY, SVGAGI. The CDR3 DNA follows: TGTGCCAGCAGACCAAACAGGGGGGAGACCCAGTACTTC. It specifies CASRPNRGETQYF.

The chain employs TRBV19 and TRBJ1-5, with D possibly TRBD1 on 5 matching bases. CDR1 and CDR2 (germline): LNHDA, SQIVND (reference sequence). Between the trimmed V and J ends, which lost 5 bases and 0 bases, there was a span of 11 bases. The CDR3 is 15 amino acids. The DNA for the CDR3 is TGTGCCAGTAGTTCGCAGGGATATAGCAATCAGCCCCAGCATTTT. Its protein product is CASSSQGYSNQPQHF.

V usage is TRBV19 and J usage is TRBJ2-1, with 7 bases lining up with TRBD1. The junction had 5 bases not matched to a gene; V was cut back by 5 bases and J by 1 base. Germline values: CDR1 LNHDA, CDR2 SQIVND (reference sequence). There are 15 residues in the CDR3. DNA for the CDR3: TGTGCCAGTAGTGTCGGGACAGTGTCCTACAATGAGCAGTTCTTC. Translation: CASSVGTVSYNEQFF.

There are a few counts of this clone. The CDR3 is CAWRPGRAGELFF. The CDR3 DNA sequence: TGTGCCTGGAGACCGGGTCGGGCCGGGGAGCTGTTTTTT. This chain links TRBV30 with TRBJ2-2; unclear D gene. The V gene's germline CDR1 is GTSNPN and CDR2 SVGIG (reference sequence). With 3 bases removed from V and 6 bases from J, the gap between germline ends came to 11 bases. The CDR3 is 13 residues long.

This chain uses TRBV5-1 with TRBJ2-1, with 8 bases that match TRBD1. The germline gives CDR1 SGHRS, CDR2 YFSETQ. V dropped 6 bases and J dropped 1; count of bases not matched to a gene: 6. The CDR3 totals 15 residues. CDR3 DNA: TGCGCCAGCATCCAACAGGGGGGATCCTACAATGAGCAGTTCTTC. It translates to CASIQQGGSYNEQFF. The complete variable domain, with remaining parts taken from reference TRBV5-1 and TRBJ2-1, reads KAGVTQTPRYLIKTRGQQVTLSCSPISGHRSVSWYQQTPGQGLQFLFEYFSETQRNKGNFPGRFSGRQFSNSRSEMNVSTLELGDSALYLCASIQQGGSYNEQFFGPGTRLTVL.

The genes are TRBV6-6 and TRBJ1-2; 7 positions agree with TRBD1. The germline gives CDR1 MNHNY, CDR2 SVGAGI (reference sequence). The CDR3 spans 14 residues. Trimming at V came to 8 bases and at J to 3 bases, leaving 9 bases not matched to a gene. DNA of the CDR3: TGTGCCAGCCGGTACAGGGGCCGGGACTATGGCTACACCTTC. It translates to CASRYRGRDYGYTF.

This clone was seen just once. V usage is TRBV5-1 and J usage is TRBJ2-5; no firm D call. The germline V gene has CDR1 SGHRS and CDR2 YFSETQ. This CDR3 is built from 15 residues. The V end was cut by 1 base, the J end by 5 bases, with 15 bases between. The CDR3 DNA is TGCGCCAGCAGCTTGACGTTTGAGAGGCCGGAGACCCAGTACTTC. Translated, it gives CASSLTFERPETQYF.

The genes are TRBV7-2 and TRBJ2-7; the match to TRBD1 covers 8 bases. This CDR3 has 13 amino acids. J gave up 3 bases and V 3 bases, and 1 base lay outside the gene matches. The germline V gene has CDR1 SGHTA and CDR2 FQGNSA. Here the CDR3 DNA reads TGTGCCAGCAGCTTGACAGGGGACTACGAGCAGTACTTC. Amino acid sequence: CASSLTGDYEQYF.

The CDR3 DNA follows: TGTGCCAGCAGCGCCGGCGGCGAGCAGTACTTC. Residues: CASSAGGEQYF. The genes are TRBV7-3 and TRBJ2-5; D uncertain. Near its end, the DNA agrees better with TRBJ2-7, so the J call may be wrong. Germline V gives CDR1 SGHTA, CDR2 FQGTGA. The length of the CDR3 is 11 residues.

This chain links TRBV4-3 with TRBJ1-4; 9 bases are shared with TRBD1. From germline, CDR1 is LGHNA and CDR2 YSLEER. The ends lost 0 bases at V and 6 bases at J; junction bases unmatched: 5. The CDR3 length is 16 residues. The CDR3 sequence: CASSQDHDRGYEKLFF. DNA of the CDR3: TGCGCCAGCAGCCAAGATCATGACAGGGGGTATGAAAAACTGTTTTTT.